These T cell receptor beta chains were read from a single sample in a study of cytomegalovirus exposure and HLA in healthy donors. TCRdb's table, derived via immunoSEQ multiplex PCR, lists solely in-frame clones and lacks some. The table has fewer than 250,000 clones, roughly 80% seen once. Sequencing was carried out using PBMCs. The receptors were sampled from a man aged 25-40 years in good health and CMV-seronegative. CDR3s include the opening cysteine and the closing phenylalanine or tryptophan. A D gene is named only where the DNA matches it firmly. The size entry is marked missing in some rows and otherwise reads once, few, many or a size class.

clone size	D gene	CDR3 length	J gene	V gene	CDR3 DNA	CDR3 protein
-	TRBD1	15	TRBJ2-5	TRBV5-8	TGTGCCAGCAGCTTCGGACAGGGGGTAAAAGAGACCCAGTACTTC	CASSFGQGVKETQYF
-	-	14	TRBJ2-7	TRBV28	TGTGCCAGCAGTTTCTACAGGTCTACCTACGAGCAGTACTTC	CASSFYRSTYEQYF
few	-	14	TRBJ1-6	TRBV5-1	TGCGCCAGCAGCCCGGGACAATGGAAGTCACCCCTCCACTTT	CASSPGQWKSPLHF
-	-	13	TRBJ2-2	TRBV7-9	TGTGCCAGCAGCTTGAGTATCACCGGGGGGCTGTTTTTT	CASSLSITGGLFF
-	-	17	TRBJ1-2	TRBV2	TGTGCCAGCAGTGAAGGGAGAGGGGGGGAAGGGGACTATGGCTACACCTTC	CASSEGRGGEGDYGYTF
once	-	12	TRBJ1-2	TRBV6-1	TGTGCCAGTTTAGACAAAAACTATGGCTACACCTTC	CASLDKNYGYTF
-	TRBD2	16	TRBJ2-3	TRBV7-9	TGTGCCAGCAGCTTAGTACTAGCGGGGTTCACAGATACGCAGTATTTT	CASSLVLAGFTDTQYF
-	-	13	TRBJ2-6	TRBV6-5	TGTGCCAGCAGAACTCGGGGGGCCAACGTCCTGACTTTC	CASRTRGANVLTF
-	-	14	TRBJ2-5	TRBV6-5	TGTGCCAGCAGCGACTCGACAGACCAAGAGACCCAGTACTTC	CASSDSTDQETQYF
-	TRBD1	16	TRBJ2-7	TRBV14	TGTGCCAGCAGCCAACCCGGGACAGGAGCCTCCTACGAGCAGTACTTC	CASSQPGTGASYEQYF
-	TRBD1	14	TRBJ2-7	TRBV18	TGTGCCAGCTCCGGACGACAGGGGGGCTACGAGCAGTACTTC	CASSGRQGGYEQYF
-	TRBD1	12	TRBJ2-5	TRBV6-5	TGTGCCAGCAGACTAAGACAGGGGCAGCAGTACTTC	CASRLRQGQQYF